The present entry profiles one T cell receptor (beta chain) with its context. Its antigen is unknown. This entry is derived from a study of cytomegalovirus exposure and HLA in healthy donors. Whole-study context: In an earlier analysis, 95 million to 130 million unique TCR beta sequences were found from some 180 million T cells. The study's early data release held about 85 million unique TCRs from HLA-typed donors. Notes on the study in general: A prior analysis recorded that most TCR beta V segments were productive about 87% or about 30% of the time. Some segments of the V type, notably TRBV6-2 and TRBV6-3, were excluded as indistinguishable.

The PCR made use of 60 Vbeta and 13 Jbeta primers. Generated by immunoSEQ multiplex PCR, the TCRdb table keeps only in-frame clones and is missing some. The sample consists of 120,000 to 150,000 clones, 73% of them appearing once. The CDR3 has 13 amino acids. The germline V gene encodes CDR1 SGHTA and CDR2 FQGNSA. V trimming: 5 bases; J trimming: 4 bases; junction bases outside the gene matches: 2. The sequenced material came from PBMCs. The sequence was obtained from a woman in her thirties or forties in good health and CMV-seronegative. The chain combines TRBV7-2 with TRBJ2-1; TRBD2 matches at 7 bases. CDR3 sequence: CASSRGVYNEQFF. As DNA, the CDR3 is TGTGCCAGCAGCCGGGGGGTGTACAATGAGCAGTTCTTC.